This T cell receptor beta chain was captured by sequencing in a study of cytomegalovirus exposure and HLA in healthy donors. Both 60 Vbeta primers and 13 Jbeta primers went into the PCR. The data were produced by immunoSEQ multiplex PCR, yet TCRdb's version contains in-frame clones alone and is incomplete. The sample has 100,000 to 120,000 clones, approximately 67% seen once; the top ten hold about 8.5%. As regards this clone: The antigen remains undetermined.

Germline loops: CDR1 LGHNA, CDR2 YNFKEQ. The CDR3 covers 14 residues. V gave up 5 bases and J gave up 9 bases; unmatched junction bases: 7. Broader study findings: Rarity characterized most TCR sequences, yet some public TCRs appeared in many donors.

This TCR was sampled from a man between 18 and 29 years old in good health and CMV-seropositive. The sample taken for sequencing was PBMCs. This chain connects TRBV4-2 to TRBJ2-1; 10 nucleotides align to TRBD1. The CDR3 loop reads CASSSGQGLSEQFF. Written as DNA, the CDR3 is TGTGCCAGCAGCTCGGGACAGGGGCTAAGTGAGCAGTTCTTC.